This TCR beta chain is drawn from a study of regulatory T cells in long-lasting Graves disease. Time point noted: newly diagnosed GD, antithyroid drugs for less than 3 months. TCR sequences were obtained from RNA taken from PBMCs. This clonotype was seen repeatedly, ten times or more. An end of the junction differs from the germline gene, which may be a read error. Construction of the TCR beta libraries employed iRepertoire HTBI primers in conjunction with Arm-PCR of CDR3 regions. TCRdb analysed the multiplex PCR reads with MiXCR anew, one entry per CDR3 protein. Of about half a million distinct CDR3 sequences listed, 9.5% to 15% were seen once; the top ten hold approximately 9%. The sample also formed part of further work on T cells in Graves' hyperthyroidism and ophthalmopathy.

The input for sequencing was peripheral blood mononuclear cells (PBMCs), taken at new diagnosis, from a patient treated with antithyroid drugs. The sequence was obtained from a woman aged 30 to 39 with Graves disease.

DNA of the CDR3: TGTGCCAGCAGTGCTATAGGGCAGAGGGACTACAAGCAGTACTTC. It encodes CASSAIGQRDYKQYF. The chain combines TRBV6-1 with TRBJ2-7; 7 bases are a match to TRBD2. This CDR3 is 15 amino acids long. CDR1 and CDR2 from the germline V gene are MNHNS and SASEGT.